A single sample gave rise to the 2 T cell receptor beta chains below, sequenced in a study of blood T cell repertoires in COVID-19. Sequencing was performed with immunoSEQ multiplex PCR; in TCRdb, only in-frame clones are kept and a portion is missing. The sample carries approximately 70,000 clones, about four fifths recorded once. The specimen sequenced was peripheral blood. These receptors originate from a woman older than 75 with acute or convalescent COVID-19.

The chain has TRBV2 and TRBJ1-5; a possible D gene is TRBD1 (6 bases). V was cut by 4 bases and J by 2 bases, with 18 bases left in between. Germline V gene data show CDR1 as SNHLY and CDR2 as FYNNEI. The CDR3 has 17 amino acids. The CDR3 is CASSANPGAQRNQPQHF. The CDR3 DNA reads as TGTGCCAGCAGTGCAAACCCAGGGGCACAGCGCAATCAGCCCCAGCATTTT.

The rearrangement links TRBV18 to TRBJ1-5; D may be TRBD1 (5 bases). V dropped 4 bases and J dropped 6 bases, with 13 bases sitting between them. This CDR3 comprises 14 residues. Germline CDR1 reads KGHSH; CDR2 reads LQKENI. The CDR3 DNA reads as TGTGCCAGCTCACATGGCCAGGGCGGTCAGCCCCAGCATTTT. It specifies CASSHGQGGQPQHF.